Presented here are 3 T cell receptor beta chains from one specimen sequenced in a study of breast tumors, draining lymph nodes, adjacent tissues. Each CDR3 protein gets one entry after TCRdb re-called the multiplex PCR reads with MiXCR. Here the sample spans under 35,000 distinct CDR3 sequences, roughly two thirds being singletons. Material for sequencing was breast tumor tissue. Receptors were obtained from a female donor with breast cancer. Some clones in this sample may be carry-over from other donors' samples.

This rearrangement joins TRBV19 to TRBJ1-4; 11 nucleotides agree with TRBD1. V dropped 5 bases and J dropped 6; count of bases not matched to a gene: 5. Germline lookup yields CDR1 LNHDA and CDR2 SQIVND (reference sequence). This CDR3 has 15 residues. The chain's CDR3 is CASSSRTGGDEKLFF. CDR3 DNA sequence: TGTGCCAGTAGTTCGCGGACAGGGGGCGATGAAAAACTGTTTTTT.

The chain recombines TRBV15 with TRBJ1-4, with 7 bases lining up with TRBD1. The trim removed 11 bases at V and 4 bases at J, leaving 7 bases unmatched. The CDR3 is made up of 13 amino acids. The germline CDR1 and CDR2 sequences are LNHNV and YYDKDF (reference sequence). This CDR3 reads CAAGGQINEKLFF. The CDR3, as DNA: TGTGCCGCAGGGGGACAGATTAATGAAAAACTGTTTTTT.

CDR3 in DNA: TGTGCCAGCAGAATACCCACCGGGACCCCTTCCAACGGGGAGCTGTTTTTT. Residues: CASRIPTGTPSNGELFF. V and J are TRBV7-9 and TRBJ2-2; D is perhaps TRBD1 or TRBD2 (5 bases each). The CDR3 extends over 17 amino acids. With 6 bases removed from V and 7 bases from J, the gap between germline ends came to 24 bases. CDR1 and CDR2 (germline): SEHNR, FQNEAQ (reference sequence). Full variable domain (outside the CDR3, taken from reference TRBV7-9 and TRBJ2-2): DTGVSQNPRHKITKRGQNVTFRCDPISEHNRLYWYRQTLGQGPEFLTYFQNEAQLEKSRLLSDRFSAERPKGSFSTLEIQRTEQGDSAMYLCASRIPTGTPSNGELFFGEGSRLTVL.